This TCR beta chain was recorded in a study of CD8 T cells in ankylosing spondylitis. Notes on the study in general: In ankylosing spondylitis blood, a motif of roughly eight highly homologous TCR beta variants appeared characteristic. It was reported that disease-linked clones were significantly enriched in matched ankylosing spondylitis synovial fluid. CD8+ by phenotype, disease-linked clones were relatively rare in peripheral blood. Reactive arthritis synovial fluid and blood were previously reported to contain some motif variants.

Germline loops: CDR1 SGHVS, CDR2 FNYEAQ. The CDR3 runs 14 residues. Deletions cut 5 bases from V and 1 base from J, with 11 bases between. Points on this clonotype: Its antigen is undetermined.

Preparation of TCR beta libraries was done by quantitative 5'-RACE with molecular barcodes. MiXCR was run by TCRdb on the 5' RACE reads, yielding one entry per CDR3 protein. The sample includes about 840,000 distinct CDR3 sequences, roughly 12% seen only once; the top ten take less than 0.65%. This chain links TRBV7-6 with TRBJ2-5; D is undetermined. The sequence came from a male donor with ankylosing spondylitis. Sequencing was done on a sample of blood, either unsorted or a sorted T cell fraction (not recorded which). CDR3 sequence reads: CASSPEPSQETQYF. CDR3 nucleotide sequence: TGTGCCAGCAGCCCTGAACCCTCCCAAGAGACCCAGTACTTC.